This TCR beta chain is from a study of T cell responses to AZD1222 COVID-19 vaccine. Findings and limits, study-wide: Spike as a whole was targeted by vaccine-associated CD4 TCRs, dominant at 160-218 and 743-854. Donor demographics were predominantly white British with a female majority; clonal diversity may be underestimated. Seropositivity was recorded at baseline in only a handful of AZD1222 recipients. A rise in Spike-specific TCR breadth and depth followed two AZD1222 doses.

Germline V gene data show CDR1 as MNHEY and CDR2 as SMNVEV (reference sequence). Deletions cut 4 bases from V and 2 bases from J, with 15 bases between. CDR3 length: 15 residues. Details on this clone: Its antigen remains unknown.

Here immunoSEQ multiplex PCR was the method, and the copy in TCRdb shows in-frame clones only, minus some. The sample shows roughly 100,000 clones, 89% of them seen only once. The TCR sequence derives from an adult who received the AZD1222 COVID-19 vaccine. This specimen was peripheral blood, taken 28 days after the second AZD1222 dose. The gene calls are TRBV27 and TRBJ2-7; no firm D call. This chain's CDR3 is CASSSRVGSAYEQYF. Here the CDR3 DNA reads TGTGCCAGCAGTTCTCGTGTAGGTTCAGCCTACGAGCAGTACTTC.